These 3 T cell receptor beta chains share one sample of origin, sequenced in a study of cytomegalovirus exposure and HLA in healthy donors. PCR was performed using 60 Vbeta and 13 Jbeta primers. Here immunoSEQ multiplex PCR was the method, and the copy in TCRdb shows in-frame clones only, minus some. The sample records about 160,000 clones, 84% being singletons. The sample consisted of PBMCs. Source of these receptors: a man between 18 and 29 years old in good health and CMV-seronegative.

CDR3 amino acids: CASSEGWAVAKNIQYF. In DNA, the CDR3 is TGTGCCAGCAGTGAAGGTTGGGCCGTAGCCAAAAACATTCAGTACTTC. The chain combines TRBV2 with TRBJ2-4; D remains unclear. Between the trimmed V and J ends, which lost 1 base and 0 bases, there was a span of 10 bases. CDR1 SNHLY and CDR2 FYNNEI come from the germline V gene. The CDR3 spans 16 residues.

This chain links TRBV19 with TRBJ2-7, with D possibly being TRBD1 (6 bases). CDR3 length: 14 amino acids. CDR1 LNHDA and CDR2 SQIVND come from the germline V gene (reference sequence). V lost 3 bases and J lost 0, with 9 bases in between. The CDR3 sequence is CASSIRDNSYEQYF. CDR3 DNA sequence: TGTGCCAGTAGTATCCGGGACAACTCCTACGAGCAGTACTTC.

V gene TRBV2 combines with J gene TRBJ1-6; TRBD1 might be the D (6 bases). CDR3 length equals 17 residues. The V end lost 7 bases, the J end lost 0 bases, and 16 bases lay between the germline ends. Germline loops: CDR1 SNHLY, CDR2 FYNNEI. The DNA for the CDR3 is TGTGCCAGCAATTTCCAAGGGGGGGGCTCCTATAATTCACCCCTCCACTTT. It translates to CASNFQGGGSYNSPLHF.